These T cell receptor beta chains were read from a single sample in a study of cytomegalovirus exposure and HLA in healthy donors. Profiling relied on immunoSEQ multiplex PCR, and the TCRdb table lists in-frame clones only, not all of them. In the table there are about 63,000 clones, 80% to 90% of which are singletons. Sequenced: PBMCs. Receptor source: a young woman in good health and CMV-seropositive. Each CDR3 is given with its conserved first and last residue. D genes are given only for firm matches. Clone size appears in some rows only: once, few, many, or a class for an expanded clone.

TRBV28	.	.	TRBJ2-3	TGTGCCACTCAACTGGGCGGGACTGCGAAAGGTACGCAGTATTTT	CATQLGGTAKGTQYF
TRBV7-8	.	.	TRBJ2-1	TGTGCCAGCAGTTTAGTAGGACACCACTCCTACAATGAGCAGTTCTTC	CASSLVGHHSYNEQFF
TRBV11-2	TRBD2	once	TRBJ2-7	TGTGCCAGCAGCAAACTAGCGGGAGGCAACGAGCAGTACTTC	CASSKLAGGNEQYF
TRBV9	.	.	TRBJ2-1	TGTGCCAGCAGCCTCAGACTCTACAATGAGCAGTTCTTC	CASSLRLYNEQFF
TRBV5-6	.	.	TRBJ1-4	TGTGCCAGCAGCTTGGTTCTCTCCGGGGTTGGGACTAATGAAAAACTGTTTTTT	CASSLVLSGVGTNEKLFF
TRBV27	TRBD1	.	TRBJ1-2	TGTGCCAGCAGCCCATCCCGGACAGGGTCGCGAGGCTACACCTTC	CASSPSRTGSRGYTF
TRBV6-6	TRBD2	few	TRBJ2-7	TGTGCCAGCAGTTACTCGGGACTAGCCTACGAGCAGTACTTC	CASSYSGLAYEQYF
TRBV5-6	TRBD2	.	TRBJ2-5	TGTGCCAGCAGCCGACTGACCGGGACTAGCGGACAAGAGACCCAGTACTTC	CASSRLTGTSGQETQYF
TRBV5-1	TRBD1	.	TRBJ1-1	TGCGCCAGCAGCCAAGGTACCATACAGGGGGCCGCTTTCTTT	CASSQGTIQGAAFF
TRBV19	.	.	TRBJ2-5	TGTGCCAGTAGTCCCCAAAGCTTGGAAGAGACCCAGTACTTC	CASSPQSLEETQYF
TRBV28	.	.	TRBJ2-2	TGTGCCAGCACCCCCGGGGGAATAGCCGGGGAGCTGTTTTTT	CASTPGGIAGELFF
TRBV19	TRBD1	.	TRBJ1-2	TGTGCCAGTAGTCTTGGACAGGGGGCGATCGGCTACACCTTC	CASSLGQGAIGYTF
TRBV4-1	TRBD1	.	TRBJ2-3	TGCGCCAGCAGCCAAACATCAGCCGGGACAGGGGTCTACACAGCAGATACGCAGTATTTT	CASSQTSAGTGVYTADTQYF
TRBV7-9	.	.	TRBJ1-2	TGTGCCAGCAGCTATAGTGACAGATCCGGCTACACCTTC	CASSYSDRSGYTF
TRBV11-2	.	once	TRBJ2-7	TGTGCCAGCAGCTTAGTAATCGGGGACTACGAGCAGTACTTC	CASSLVIGDYEQYF
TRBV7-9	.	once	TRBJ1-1	TGTGCCAGCAGCTGGGACATCATGAACACTGAAGCTTTCTTT	CASSWDIMNTEAFF
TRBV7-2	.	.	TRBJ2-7	TGTGCCAGCAGCTTAGTTTCGGGAATTCCCCACGAGCAGTACTTC	CASSLVSGIPHEQYF
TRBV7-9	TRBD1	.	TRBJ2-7	TGTGCCAGCAGCTTAGGGGCGACAGGGAACGAGCAGTACTTC	CASSLGATGNEQYF
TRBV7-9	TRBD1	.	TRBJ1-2	TGTGCCAGCAGCTCCGGACAGGGGGCGCATATCAATGGCTACACCTTC	CASSSGQGAHINGYTF
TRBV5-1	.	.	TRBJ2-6	TGCGCCAGCAGCGCATCAGGGGCCTCTGGGGCCAACGTCCTGACTTTC	CASSASGASGANVLTF
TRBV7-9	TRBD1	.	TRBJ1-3	TGTGCCAGCAGCTCCGGGACAGGGGTTGGAAACACCATATATTTT	CASSSGTGVGNTIYF
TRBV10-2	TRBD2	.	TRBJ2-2	TGCGCCAGCAGTGCAGCGGGGGGGGCGGGGGAGCTGTTTTTT	CASSAAGGAGELFF
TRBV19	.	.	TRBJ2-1	TGTGCCAGTAGTATTTCGGGACATGAATACAATGAGCAGTTCTTC	CASSISGHEYNEQFF
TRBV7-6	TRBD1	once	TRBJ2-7	TGTGCCAGCAGCTTAAGGGGGCACTCCTACGAGCAGTACTTC	CASSLRGHSYEQYF
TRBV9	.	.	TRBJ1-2	TGTGCCAGCAGCGTGTCGGGGTCTGCGAACTATGGCTACACCTTC	CASSVSGSANYGYTF
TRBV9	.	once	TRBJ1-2	TGTGCCAGCAGCGTAGAGGCGGATGTGGGTGGCTACACCTTC	CASSVEADVGGYTF
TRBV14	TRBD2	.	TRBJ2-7	TGTGCCAGCAGCACTCCGGGACTAAGTGAGCAGTACTTC	CASSTPGLSEQYF
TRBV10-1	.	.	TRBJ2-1	TGCGCCAGCAGTGAGTCGATTGGGGCGCACAATGAGCAGTTCTTC	CASSESIGAHNEQFF
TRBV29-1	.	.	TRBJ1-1	TGCAGCGTTGCGGGGGTTGAAGCTTTCTTT	CSVAGVEAFF
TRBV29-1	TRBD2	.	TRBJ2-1	TGCAGCGCCCAAGAGCGGGATCTTAACAATGAGCAGTTCTTC	CSAQERDLNNEQFF
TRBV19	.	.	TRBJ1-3	TGTGCCAGTAGTATGGTGGACAGTCCTGGAAACACCATATATTTT	CASSMVDSPGNTIYF
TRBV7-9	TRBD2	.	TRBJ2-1	TGTGCCAGCAGCTCCCCAAGGACTAGCGGGCGACCTAATGAGCAGTTCTTC	CASSSPRTSGRPNEQFF
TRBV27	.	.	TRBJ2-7	TGTGCCAGCAGAGGACAGTCCTACGAGCAGTACTTC	CASRGQSYEQYF
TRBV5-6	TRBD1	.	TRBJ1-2	TGTGCCAGCAGCCCCGGGACAGTAGAGGGCTACACCTTC	CASSPGTVEGYTF
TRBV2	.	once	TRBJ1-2	TGTGCCAGTTCCCGGCCGGGGGTTAACTATGGCTACACCTTC	CASSRPGVNYGYTF
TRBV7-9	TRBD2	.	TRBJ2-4	TGTGCCAGCAGCCAGGCGATAGCGGGAGAAAACATTCAGTACTTC	CASSQAIAGENIQYF
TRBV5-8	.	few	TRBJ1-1	TGTGCCAGCAGCTCGGGGGAGCGGAGGAACACTGAAGCTTTCTTT	CASSSGERRNTEAFF
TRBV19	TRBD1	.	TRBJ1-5	TGTGCCAGTAGTAACTACAGGGGACGCAATCAGCCCCAGCATTTT	CASSNYRGRNQPQHF
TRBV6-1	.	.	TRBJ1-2	TGTGCCAGCAGTGAATTCGCGGGGCGCGGCTACACCTTC	CASSEFAGRGYTF
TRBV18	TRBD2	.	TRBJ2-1	TGTGCCAGCTCACCACTCTGGACTAGCGGGAGCGGTGAGCAGTTCTTC	CASSPLWTSGSGEQFF
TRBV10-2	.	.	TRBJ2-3	TGCGCCAGCAGCGGGGACAAAAATAGGGGGCTAGCGGGTGCGGATACGCAGTATTTT	CASSGDKNRGLAGADTQYF
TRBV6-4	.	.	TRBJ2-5	TGTGCCAGCAGTGATCGTACTAGCAGACAAGAGACCCAGTACTTC	CASSDRTSRQETQYF
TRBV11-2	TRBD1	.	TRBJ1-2	TGTGCCAGCAGCACTGACAGGGCTAACTATGGCTACACCTTC	CASSTDRANYGYTF
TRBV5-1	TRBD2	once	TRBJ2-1	TGCGCCAGCAGCTTGGGCCCAGCGGGACCCTACAATGAGCAGTTCTTC	CASSLGPAGPYNEQFF
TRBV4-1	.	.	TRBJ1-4	TGCGCCAGCAGTACGGCCAGGGGCATGGGTAATGAAAAACTGTTTTTT	CASSTARGMGNEKLFF
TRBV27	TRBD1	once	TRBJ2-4	TGTGCCAGCAGCCAGGGGACAGGGGGCACGGACATTCAGTACTTC	CASSQGTGGTDIQYF
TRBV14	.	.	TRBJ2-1	TGTGCCAGCAGTTCAGGGGGGCGTCAAAATGAGCAGTTCTTC	CASSSGGRQNEQFF
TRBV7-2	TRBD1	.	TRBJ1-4	TGTGCCAGCAGGCCGACAGGGGGCGGTGAAAAACTGTTTTTT	CASRPTGGGEKLFF
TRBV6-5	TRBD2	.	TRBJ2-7	TGTGCCAGCCGGAGGGTAGCGGGAGGCTACGAGCAGTACTTC	CASRRVAGGYEQYF